The entry below describes one T cell receptor beta chain. Its antigen is still unknown. Base qualities are missing; no much larger clone stands one base away. Healthy HIV-negative adults with no recently reported acute infections or vaccinations were included as donors. Every donor was a Caucasian adult residing in Nashville, Tennessee, USA. For unsorted samples, 75 million to 90 million PBMCs were counted and genomic DNA was extracted with the QIAamp DNA Blood Mini kit. Blood was collected by leukapheresis, and PBMCs were isolated by Ficoll-Histopaque density gradient centrifugation and then cryopreserved in liquid nitrogen vapor phase. Using the deep immunoSEQ assay, multiplex PCR amplified TCR CDR3 regions from genomic DNA. Extracted genomic DNA from each cell subset was spread evenly across all wells of several immunoSEQ 96-well plates, with each plate serving as a replicate. For unsorted PBMC, 300 ng genomic DNA, equal to 32,000 or so T cell genomes, was loaded into each replicate PCR. Genomic DNA from unsorted PBMC was sequenced over ten immunoSEQ deep assay plates. Purified libraries were measured with a Qubit 3.0 fluorometer, size-checked on a Bioanalyzer 2100, and measured again with the KAPA Library Quantification kit. A separate single-read 150-cycle Illumina NextSeq 550 flow cell was used to sequence each immunoSEQ 96-well plate. As for the authors' bioinformatics: Because the immunoSEQ output held only junctional sequences and lacked quality scores, the filtering could not match the filtering applied to full-length reads. To assign V/J genes and CDR3, sequences were annotated against IMGT germline references using PyIR, a Python wrapper for IgBLAST v1.9. Reads with weak V/J assignments (E-value above 1e-6), missing CDR3, stop codons, out-of-frame junctions, or ambiguous translated residues were removed. V3J clonotypes were defined as sequences sharing an identical inferred V gene, J gene, and CDR3 amino acid sequence. Percentage overlap between repertoires was calculated by dividing the number of shared unique clonotypes by the size of the smaller repertoire. Richness of each repertoire was evaluated using RTK rarefaction, the Chao1 estimator, and Recon v2.1 estimates of unobserved clonotypes. TCRdb retrieved this table from immuneACCESS and kept in-frame rearrangements only. Not all clones are present; in checked studies, unresolved V genes account for under half, and no reason is known for the remainder. From that table come the V and J calls and clone size; the DNA was used to work out D and trimming. Within this sample are 450,000 to 550,000 clones, with approximately 79% of them counted one time only. The ten top clones hold 13% of the sample.

This sample is part of a study of shared clonotypes between healthy human individuals (TCRdb year 2020). Describing the broader study: The cohort included a few men and a couple of women between 18 and 49 years of age. To estimate repertoire size and how much clonotype sharing occurs between individuals, the study deeply sequenced the blood TCR repertoires of roughly 5 healthy adults. To increase sequencing depth and limit assay-specific biases, different laboratories used diverse techniques to prepare libraries and sequence TCR repertoires. Leukapheresis yielded between about 0.85 and 10 billion PBMCs per donor.

Compared with germline, V lacks 5 bases and J lacks 4 bases; bases without a gene match: 2. As encoded in the germline V gene, CDR1 is MNHNS while CDR2 is SASEGT. Reading from cysteine to phenylalanine, the CDR3 counts 13 amino acids. Kept here is only the CDR3 DNA, which spans 39 bases and is read in frame from base 1. Points the paper makes about the study in general: Because the study included a small number of donors, the genetic and exposure-history diversity represented was limited. Pairwise subsampling indicated that sequencing depth was expected to affect the degree of clonotype sharing among donors. Only blood was sampled, and tissue TCR repertoires likely differ from those in blood.

The rearrangement joined TRBV6-1 to TRBJ2-1, with 7 middle bases fitting TRBD1. The sequenced sample was PBMCs. The sequence was collected from a woman in her thirties or forties in good health. Some clones in this sample may be carry-over from other donors' samples. The sequenced DNA is TGTGCCAGCAGTCAGGACAGGTACAATGAGCAGTTCTTC. Translated, this gives CASSQDRYNEQFF.